This T cell receptor beta chain derives from a study of Ad26.COV2.S vaccination and SARS-CoV-2 variants (dated by TCRdb to about 2021). Regarding the complete study: Donors in the vaccine arm were drawn from COV1001, a multicentre, randomized, double-blind, placebo-controlled phase I-IIa trial testing Ad26.COV2.S in healthy adults. Trial participants were randomized into five groups of five, in which low-dose or high-dose Ad26.COV2.S was given once or twice, or placebo was given on both occasions. Throughout the experiments and outcome assessment, investigators stayed blinded to trial group allocation. Dosing of Ad26.COV2.S was intramuscular, at either 5x10^10 or 1x10^11 viral particles, delivered as one shot or as two shots spaced 56 days apart. The specificity and breadth of SARS-CoV-2-reactive T cell receptors after Ad26.COV2.S vaccination were assessed by TCRbeta repertoire sequencing. A total of 32 samples were included in the TCR-sequenced set, comprising around 19 Ad26.COV2.S vaccine recipients, 5 placebo recipients and 8 SARS-CoV-2 convalescent individuals.

The immunoSEQ Assay was used to sequence TCRbeta CDR3 regions. After extraction, genomic DNA underwent amplification by bias-controlled multiplex PCR, followed by high-throughput sequencing. The study's own analysis went as follows. To quantify the absolute abundance of every unique TCRbeta CDR3 region, sequences were collapsed and filtered. T cell fraction was estimated by normalizing TCRbeta template counts to usable DNA, which was measured by amplifying reference genes present in all nucleated cells. Repertoire TCRs were annotated as SARS-CoV-2-specific by exact matching of V gene, CDR3 amino acid sequence and J gene to a known reactive TCR set. MIRA supplied the reference SARS-CoV-2 TCR set, which was filtered for enrichment in COVID-19-positive ImmuneCODE repertoires so that public or cross-reactive TCRs were removed. Using the MIRA antigens, annotated TCRs were further analysed by specific ORF or by position within an ORF. Breadth was defined as the number of annotated unique rearrangements divided by the total number of unique productive rearrangements, and depth was defined as the summed frequency of the annotated unique rearrangements. Two-sided Wilcoxon rank-sum tests were used to compare TCR breadth between groups. The source is immuneACCESS, and TCRdb retained only in-frame sequences with V and J called. Part of the clones is not carried over; for the studies checked, unresolved V genes explain less than half of this, and the remainder is unexplained. V and J calls and clone size are those listed in that table; D and trimming were worked out from the DNA. The sample yields some 320,000 clones; about 86% were counted once. The leading ten clones occupy roughly 2.1% of the sample.

Overall study outcomes, separate from this receptor: Substantial breadth of spike-specific CD8+ and CD4+ T cell responses was reported after vaccination. According to the authors, total T cell responses may have been underestimated by the TCR breadth and depth analyses. The study lacked the statistical power to compare responses across vaccine doses or regimens. Spike-specific TCR breadth was higher in Ad26.COV2.S recipients than in placebo recipients (P = 0.0014). Vaccine and placebo recipients had comparable non-spike TCR breadth, which fits with the vaccine containing only spike.

A word on this clone: Its antigen is still unknown. No base qualities exist here, and no much larger clone lies one base off it.

According to the study, the label for this sample's treatment or condition signals: some 20 received Ad26.COV2.S at low or high dose, single or two shots; several received placebo; per-sample allocation not given. For vaccine and placebo recipients, repertoires were sequenced using samples collected on day 63 after the first injection. Cohort 1b enrolled 25 adults aged 18-55 years at a single site in Boston, USA, between 29 July and 7 August 2020. Ad26.COV2.S was a replication-incompetent adenovirus type 26 vector that expressed a prefusion-stabilized SARS-CoV-2 spike protein derived from the original Wuhan strain. The clonotype comes from a person aged 18-65 years who received the Ad26.COV2.S COVID-19 vaccine or a placebo. The source was peripheral blood, collected in a trial of Ad26.COV2.S vaccine versus placebo.

The CDR3 loop reads CASSGRRDRVVNYSTGELFF. The DNA reads as follows: TGTGCCAGCAGCGGACGCCGGGACAGGGTTGTTAATTATTCCACCGGGGAGCTGTTTTTT. The chain employs TRBV2 and TRBJ2-2; TRBD1 matches 9 bases in the middle. Including cysteine and phenylalanine, the CDR3 has 20 amino acids. Only the CDR3 region is kept as DNA, spanning 60 bases read in frame from base 1. The germline V gene provides CDR1 SNHLY and CDR2 FYNNEI. Here V drops 6 bases and J drops 4 bases, and the junction holds 21 bases not matched to any gene.